This paragraph reports one T cell receptor (beta chain). Its antigen is not known. Donor samples were obtained from healthy Caucasian individuals from Russia, aged 6 to 90. The authors ran a second PCR of 7 to 11 cycles using a sample-barcoded 5' primer and a J-beta primer mix. Every cDNA was tagged by a template-switch adaptor with 12 random nucleotides. TCRdb processed the 5' RACE reads anew with MiXCR; each CDR3 protein has one entry. The sample contains 450,000 to 700,000 distinct CDR3 sequences, about 26% of which appear only once. This specimen comes from a study of blood T cells in healthy people across ages. The CDR3 consists of 15 residues. Per the germline V gene, CDR1 is SGHAT and CDR2 is FQNNGV. Study-level findings and limits: Unsorted PBMCs ruled out conclusive naive versus antigen-experienced comparison.

This clonotype originated in an older woman in good health. The chain uses TRBV11-2 and TRBJ2-1; 7 bases are shared with TRBD1. The DNA end lines up better with TRBJ2-7; the J call may be wrong. The sample consisted of blood. In DNA, the CDR3 is TGTGCCAGCAGCTTACCGTCGAACAGGGGCTACGAGCAGTACTTC. Translating it yields CASSLPSNRGYEQYF.